Listed below are T cell receptor beta chains from one sample, sequenced in a study of human T cells and chemical hapten exposure. Each CDR3 protein gets one entry after TCRdb re-called the RACE reads with MiXCR. The profile shows 50,000 to 70,000 distinct CDR3 sequences, under 15% of them singletons. The starting material was whole blood, obtained in connection with sensitization to the hapten diphenylcyclopropenone (DPC). Source of these receptors: a man younger than 40 with alopecia areata. Some clones in this sample may be carry-over from other donors' samples. CDR3s include the opening cysteine and the closing phenylalanine or tryptophan. A D gene is named only where the DNA matches it firmly. The size of a clone is reported for some rows only, either as once, few or many, or as a class for expanded clones.

d_call	v_call	clone_size	j_call	cdr3_aa	cdr3_nt
TRBD1	TRBV9	-	TRBJ2-7	CASSAGQGYYEQYF	TGTGCCAGCAGCGCGGGACAGGGTTACTACGAGCAGTACTTC
-	TRBV4-3	few	TRBJ2-3	CASSQDAGDNTDTQYF	TGCGCCAGCAGCCAAGATGCGGGGGACAACACAGATACGCAGTATTTT
TRBD1	TRBV20-1	many	TRBJ1-4	CSAMVDRHEKLFF	TGCAGTGCTATGGTGGACAGGCATGAAAAACTGTTTTTT
TRBD1	TRBV27	few	TRBJ2-3	CASSSRDSGLTDTQYF	TGTGCCAGCAGTTCCCGGGACAGCGGCCTCACAGATACGCAGTATTTT
-	TRBV11-1	-	TRBJ1-2	CASSYNGYYGYTF	TGTGCCAGCAGCTATAACGGGTACTATGGCTACACCTTC
TRBD1	TRBV7-2	many	TRBJ2-7	CASSYLPGQGYEQYF	TGTGCCAGCAGCTACTTACCGGGACAGGGCTACGAGCAGTACTTC
-	TRBV9	-	TRBJ1-2	CASSVAGTDYGYTF	TGTGCCAGCAGCGTAGCTGGGACGGACTATGGCTACACCTTC
-	TRBV20-1	many	TRBJ1-1	CSAPGQPRDTEAFF	TGCAGTGCCCCCGGACAACCCCGGGACACTGAAGCTTTCTTT
TRBD1	TRBV6-5	-	TRBJ1-4	CASSRTGGRGEKLFF	TGTGCCAGCAGTAGAACAGGGGGCAGAGGAGAAAAACTGTTTTTT
-	TRBV30	-	TRBJ2-2	CAWSSTNTGELFF	TGTGCCTGGAGTTCAACGAACACCGGGGAGCTGTTTTTT
-	TRBV7-2	few	TRBJ2-7	CASSTRTSYEQYF	TGTGCCAGCAGCACTCGGACCAGCTACGAGCAGTACTTC
-	TRBV7-9	few	TRBJ1-4	CASRTGFTNEKLFF	TGTGCCAGCAGGACGGGATTCACAAATGAAAAACTGTTTTTT
TRBD2	TRBV3-1	few	TRBJ2-3	CASSRTGGGPDTQYF	TGTGCCAGCAGCCGGACTGGCGGGGGGCCAGATACGCAGTATTTT
-	TRBV27	many	TRBJ2-7	CASSPRALRWQYF	TGTGCCAGCAGCCCAAGGGCCCTTAGGTGGCAGTACTTC
TRBD1	TRBV2	-	TRBJ1-2	CASGQGADYGYTF	TGTGCCAGCGGACAGGGGGCAGACTATGGCTACACCTTC
-	TRBV9	-	TRBJ2-3	CASSVVRAPAPGTQYF	TGTGCCAGCAGCGTAGTAAGGGCTCCGGCTCCCGGTACGCAGTATTTT
-	TRBV11-2	-	TRBJ2-2	CASSFPDVDRNTGELFF	TGTGCCAGCAGCTTTCCAGACGTCGACAGAAACACCGGGGAGCTGTTTTTT
-	TRBV12-3/TRBV12-4	-	TRBJ2-7	CASSLSDEQYF	TGTGCCAGCAGTTTAAGTGACGAGCAGTACTTC
-	TRBV29-1	-	TRBJ2-1	CSVKSRTHEQFF	TGCAGCGTTAAATCCCGTACCCATGAGCAGTTCTTC
-	TRBV7-9	-	TRBJ1-3	CASSLVSSQGLILSGNTIYF	TGTGCCAGCAGCTTAGTTTCTAGCCAGGGGCTCATTCTCTCTGGAAACACCATATATTTT